This TCR beta chain was retrieved from a study of T cell responses to AZD1222 COVID-19 vaccine. The CDR3 sequence is 16 residues long. Trimming pared 4 bases from V and 8 bases from J, leaving 24 bases between. Germline lookup yields CDR1 SGHNT and CDR2 YYREEE (reference sequence). Regarding the study as a whole: Repertoire samples came only from after the peak T cell response. Regions 160-218 and 743-854 dominated among vaccine-associated CD4 TCRs spanning spike.

Libraries were prepared by immunoSEQ multiplex PCR; TCRdb keeps only in-frame clonotypes and omits some of them. The sample lists just under 150,000 clones, about 92% occurring once. Comment on this clone: What it binds is unknown.

The sequencing used peripheral blood, collected 28 days after the second AZD1222 dose. This sequence was found in an adult who received the AZD1222 COVID-19 vaccine. The chain combines TRBV5-4 with TRBJ1-2; TRBD1 is a possible D gene (5 bases). CDR3 in amino acids: CASSRTRLREKEGYTF. The DNA of the CDR3 is TGTGCCAGCAGCCGCACCAGACTCAGGGAAAAAGAGGGCTACACCTTC.